Described below is a single TCR beta chain sequence and its context. This sample is drawn from a study of blood T cell repertoires in COVID-19. Study summary: Sources were T cells, B-cell-depleted T cells, or PBMCs; the material itself was cDNA or gDNA.

Using immunoSEQ multiplex PCR, the repertoire was profiled, and TCRdb retains in-frame clones only, with some absent. The data show around 160,000 clones, 84% seen once. This CDR3 region has 16 residues. Germline V gene sequence: CDR1 SGDLS, CDR2 YYNGEE. Trimming at V came to 3 bases and at J to 0 bases, leaving 6 bases not matched to a gene. The sequence was obtained from a human donor in a cohort sampled during active COVID-19. The sample taken for sequencing was peripheral blood. The V and J genes are TRBV9 and TRBJ2-4, with 7 bases that match TRBD2. CDR3 nucleotides: TGTGCCAGCAGCGAGGGACTATTGGTAGCCAAAAACATTCAGTACTTC. As protein: CASSEGLLVAKNIQYF.